This T cell receptor (beta chain) was retrieved from a study of monozygotic twins with cystic fibrosis. The CDR3 spans 13 residues. The germline gives CDR1 LNHDA, CDR2 SQIVND (reference sequence). Trimming shortened V by 7 bases and J by 5 bases, and 14 bases separated the two germline ends. Findings and caveats of the study: Low clonality (median approximately 0.0095) suggested a mostly naive repertoire. Nucleotide-identical clonotype sharing was significantly higher within monozygotic CF twin pairs than between unrelated CF individuals. In 13 of 16 pairs, V gene usage was closest to the co-twin's. No link emerged between shared CDR3 counts and age, concordance or severity.

Repertoires were generated with immunoSEQ multiplex PCR, while TCRdb's copy carries only in-frame clones and drops some. The data show about 14,000 clones, around 83% seen once. For this clone: The antigen remains undetermined.

The rearrangement links TRBV19 to TRBJ1-1, with D possibly matching TRBD1 (5 bases). This TCR derives from a boy younger than 18 with cystic fibrosis. The source material was blood. CDR3 amino acids: CASIDSATTEAFF. The CDR3 coding sequence is TGTGCCAGTATCGACAGTGCGACAACTGAAGCTTTCTTT.